Listed here are 16 T cell receptor beta chains from one sample, sequenced in a study of blood T cell repertoires in COVID-19. TCRdb's copy holds only in-frame clones and misses some; the assay was immunoSEQ multiplex PCR. The sample records roughly 130,000 clones, around 85% being singletons. The sequenced sample consisted of peripheral blood. The source of these receptors is a woman aged 45-65 years with acute or convalescent COVID-19.

This clone has only one observation. This chain joins TRBV3-1 (or the pseudogene TRBV3-2) and TRBJ2-3; 8 nucleotides line up with TRBD2. V gave up 4 bases and J gave up 6 bases; unmatched junction bases: 12. The length of the CDR3 is 16 residues. The V gene's germline CDR1 is LGHDT and CDR2 YNNKEL (reference sequence). DNA for the CDR3: TGTGCCAGCAGCCCGGGGGCAAGCGGGGGCCGGGATACGCAGTATTTT. Translation: CASSPGASGGRDTQYF.

The chain uses TRBV5-6 and TRBJ1-1; D gene ambiguous. CDR3 size: 18 residues. The V end was cut by 0 bases, the J end by 0 bases, with 18 bases between. Germline lookup yields CDR1 SGHDT and CDR2 YYEEEE. The CDR3 nucleotides read TGTGCCAGCAGCTTGGGGTTAAGGAGTCTGAATATGAACACTGAAGCTTTCTTT. Its translation: CASSLGLRSLNMNTEAFF.

The rearrangement joins TRBV10-3 to TRBJ2-1; tentatively, D is TRBD2 (6 bases). The germline V and J ends were trimmed by 10 bases and 3 bases, with 19 bases remaining between them. This CDR3 spans 15 amino acids. The germline V gene encodes CDR1 ENHRY and CDR2 SYGVKD. CDR3 region: CATQTGTGVYNEQFF. As DNA, the CDR3 is TGTGCCACCCAAACGGGGACGGGGGTCTACAATGAGCAGTTCTTC.

V and J are TRBV11-2 and TRBJ1-3; 12 bases map to TRBD1. V was clipped by 3 bases and J by 11 bases; unmatched bases: 8. This CDR3 contains 15 residues. Germline CDR1 SGHAT, CDR2 FQNNGV. CDR3: CASSFPGQGAVAIYF. CDR3 in DNA: TGTGCCAGCAGCTTTCCGGGACAGGGGGCGGTCGCCATATATTTT. Full variable domain (remainder filled in from reference TRBV11-2 and TRBJ1-3): EAGVAQSPRYKIIEKRQSVAFWCNPISGHATLYWYQQILGQGPKLLIQFQNNGVVDDSQLPKDRFSAERLKGVDSTLKIQPAKLEDSAVYLCASSFPGQGAVAIYFGEGSWLTVV.

This chain connects TRBV19 to TRBJ1-1; tentatively, D is TRBD1 (5 bases). Trimming took off 3 bases at V and 4 bases at J, with 6 bases between the two ends. Germline CDR1 and CDR2: LNHDA and SQIVND (reference sequence). This CDR3 has 12 residues. The CDR3 here is CASSMGLTEAFF. CDR3 DNA: TGTGCCAGTAGTATGGGGCTCACTGAAGCTTTCTTT.

The genes are TRBV11-3 and TRBJ2-1, with 10 bases identical to TRBD2. In germline, CDR1 is SGHNT, CDR2 YENEEA. V shed 4 bases, J shed 9 bases, and the junction held 3 bases outside the gene matches. The CDR3 sequence is 13 residues long. As DNA, the CDR3 is TGTGCCAGCAGCTCTAGCGGGGGCGGTGAGCAGTTCTTC. Translating it yields CASSSSGGGEQFF.

On this clone itself: This specimen includes other DNA sequences encoding the same CDR3. The chain couples TRBV3-1 (or the pseudogene TRBV3-2) to TRBJ2-2, with D possibly being TRBD1 (6 bases). CDR3 length equals 16 residues. V was cut by 1 base and J by 3 bases, with 12 bases left in between. Germline assignment: CDR1 LGHDT and CDR2 YNNKEL (reference sequence). CDR3 in DNA: TGTGCCAGCAGCCAAGCGTACAGGGACGACACCGGGGAGCTGTTTTTT. Translated, it gives CASSQAYRDDTGELFF.

In DNA, the CDR3 is TGCAGCGTTGACGTGGGGGGACAGAACTATGGCTACACCTTC. Its translation is CSVDVGGQNYGYTF. The chain joins TRBV29-1 to TRBJ1-2; TRBD1 agrees at 7 bases. The CDR3 sequence is 14 residues long. Germline CDR1 and CDR2: SQVTM and ANQGSEA. With 3 bases clipped from V and 2 bases from J, the junction kept 6 bases outside the gene matches.

The CDR3, as DNA: TGTGCCAGCAGCCAAGCCGGGACAGCAAATGAGCAGTTCTTC. As protein: CASSQAGTANEQFF. The rearrangement joins TRBV3-1 (or the pseudogene TRBV3-2) to TRBJ2-1; 7 bases agree with TRBD1. Germline V gene data show CDR1 as LGHDT and CDR2 as YNNKEL (reference sequence). V lost 1 base to trimming and J lost 7 bases; unmatched junction nucleotides: 4. This CDR3 is built from 14 residues.

V and J are TRBV5-6 and TRBJ1-5; a possible D gene is TRBD1 (6 bases). This CDR3 has 14 residues. CDR1 is SGHDT and CDR2 is YYEEEE in the germline V gene. Trimming took off 4 bases at V and 4 bases at J, with 12 bases between the two ends. CDR3 amino acids: CASSPDRTNQPQHF. CDR3 DNA: TGTGCCAGCAGCCCAGACAGGACTAATCAGCCCCAGCATTTT.

The chain couples TRBV2 to TRBJ2-1; 13 nucleotides line up with TRBD2. Germline loops: CDR1 SNHLY, CDR2 FYNNEI. The CDR3 runs 16 residues. The V and J ends lost 7 bases and 2 bases, in that order; junction bases with no gene match: 5. The CDR3 sequence is CASIDTSGGAYNEQFF. In nucleotides, the CDR3 is TGTGCCAGCATAGACACTAGCGGGGGGGCCTACAATGAGCAGTTCTTC.

This chain links TRBV5-6 with TRBJ2-7; D remains unclear. Germline CDR1 reads SGHDT; CDR2 reads YYEEEE. The CDR3 covers 14 residues. V was trimmed by 0 bases and J by 2 bases, leaving 9 bases between them. CDR3 sequence (DNA): TGTGCCAGCAGCTTGGCCGACTCGCCCTACGAGCAGTACTTC. Its protein product is CASSLADSPYEQYF.

This chain connects TRBV7-2 to TRBJ1-6, with TRBD1 as a possible D gene (6 bases). The V gene lost 1 base and the J gene lost 7 bases, with 11 bases spanning the gap. Per the germline V gene, CDR1 is SGHTA and CDR2 is FQGNSA. CDR3 length equals 15 residues. CDR3 in DNA: TGTGCCAGCAGCTTAGTCTCAACAGGGAATTCACCCCTCCACTTT. Translated: CASSLVSTGNSPLHF.

This chain connects TRBV10-3 to TRBJ1-1, with D uncertain. Deletions cut 7 bases from V and 5 bases from J, with 14 bases between. The germline V gene encodes CDR1 ENHRY and CDR2 SYGVKD. The CDR3 contains 13 residues. The CDR3 DNA is TGTGCCATCAACACAGCCTCGGGGACTGAAGCTTTCTTT. It specifies CAINTASGTEAFF.

The V and J genes are TRBV18 and TRBJ1-1; maybe TRBD1 (6 bases). The CDR3 spans 13 residues. Germline V CDR1 and CDR2: KGHSH, LQKENI. V lost 1 base and J 12 bases, leaving 15 bases between the germline ends. CDR3 sequence reads: CASSPRQEVWSFF. The DNA of the CDR3 is TGTGCCAGCTCACCACGACAGGAAGTCTGGTCTTTCTTT.

V is TRBV27 and J is TRBJ1-4, with 8 bases matching TRBD1. CDR3 length: 15 amino acids. Germline lookup yields CDR1 MNHEY and CDR2 SMNVEV (reference sequence). After removal of 7 bases from V and 8 bases from J, the junction contained 12 bases not matched to a gene. CDR3 loop: CASTNLGTGDEKLFF. DNA for the CDR3: TGTGCCAGCACCAATCTCGGGACAGGAGACGAAAAACTGTTTTTT.